This TCR beta chain was recorded in a study of blood T cell repertoires in COVID-19. Study overall: Sites across the United States, Italy and Spain contributed samples from acute and convalescent COVID-19. T cells, B-cell-depleted T cells, or PBMCs supplied cDNA or gDNA.

V was trimmed by 6 bases and J by 7 bases, leaving 18 bases between them. CDR3 length: 15 amino acids. Germline CDR1 and CDR2: KGHSH and LQKENI. Original processing methods: The assay estimated nucleated cells by amplifying reference gene primers. Libraries were prepared by immunoSEQ multiplex PCR; TCRdb keeps only in-frame clonotypes and omits some of them. V, J and clone size are those of that table, while D and trimming were read from the DNA. This sample has about 64,000 clones, with 80% to 90% found just once. Sequencing was carried out using peripheral blood. The source is a man aged 40-49 years with acute or convalescent COVID-19. This rearrangement joins TRBV18 to TRBJ2-2; TRBD1 is a possible D gene (6 bases). DNA for the CDR3: TGTGCCAGCTCTCCCGACAGGTCGGAGAACGGGGAGCTGTTTTTT. Translation: CASSPDRSENGELFF. Combining the CDR3 with reference TRBV18 and TRBJ2-2 gives the whole variable domain NAGVMQNPRHLVRRRGQEARLRCSPMKGHSHVYWYRQLPEEGLKFMVYLQKENIIDESGMPKERFSAEFPKEGPSILRIQQVVRGDSAAYFCASSPDRSENGELFFGEGSRLTVL.